One and the same sample provided the 24 T cell receptor beta chains below, sequenced in a study of control samples from healthy donors and cancer patients. Sequenced by immunoSEQ multiplex PCR; TCRdb stores in-frame clones only, minus some. The sample has about 130,000 clones; approximately 92% are singletons. Sequenced material: PBMCs. These receptors all stem from an elderly man with head and neck cancer.

The CDR3 reads CASTEGEGKVVYQPQHF. The CDR3 DNA follows: TGTGCCAGTACCGAGGGGGAGGGGAAGGTGGTGTATCAGCCCCAGCATTTT. This sequence joins TRBV19 and TRBJ1-5, with D perhaps matching TRBD1 (6 bases). Germline assignment: CDR1 LNHDA and CDR2 SQIVND (reference sequence). V dropped 7 bases and J dropped 5 bases, with 24 bases sitting between them. This CDR3 is built from 17 residues.

The chain recombines TRBV7-2 with TRBJ2-3; possibly TRBD1 or TRBD2 for D (5 bases each). Germline loops: CDR1 SGHTA, CDR2 FQGNSA. Trimming cost V 6 bases and J 6 bases, with 13 bases left between them. CDR3 length: 13 amino acids. Here the CDR3 DNA reads TGTGCCAGCAGAGTGGGGGTTCGGGATACGCAGTATTTT. Protein: CASRVGVRDTQYF.

The CDR3 nucleotides are TGTGCCAGCAGCTTACGGACCACTGGAAGACATAGCAATCAGCCCCAGCATTTT. Protein product: CASSLRTTGRHSNQPQHF. The V call is TRBV7-8, the J call TRBJ1-5; D call uncertain. Germline V gene lookup returns CDR1 SGHVS and CDR2 FQNEAQ. Deletions cut 2 bases from V and 0 bases from J, with 17 bases between. The CDR3 is made up of 18 amino acids. The variable domain in full, with the rest retrieved from reference TRBV7-8 and TRBJ1-5, is GAGVSQSPRYKVAKRGQDVALRCDPISGHVSLFWYQQALGQGPEFLTYFQNEAQLDKSGLPSDRFFAERPEGSVSTLKIQRTQQEDSAVYLCASSLRTTGRHSNQPQHFGDGTRLSIL.

The rearrangement uses TRBV2 and TRBJ2-1; the D gene is possibly TRBD2 (5 bases). The CDR3 runs 15 residues. Trimming stripped 0 bases from V and 4 bases from J, with 10 bases between. CDR1 and CDR2 (germline): SNHLY, FYNNEI. The CDR3 sequence: CASSEASAHYNEQFF. CDR3 in DNA: TGTGCCAGCAGTGAAGCTAGCGCCCATTACAATGAGCAGTTCTTC.

V is TRBV5-8 and J is TRBJ2-4, with 7 bases matching TRBD1. Trimming removed 3 bases from V and 0 bases from J; junction bases left unmatched: 6. This CDR3 region has 16 residues. Per the germline V gene, CDR1 is SGHTS and CDR2 is YDEGEE. CDR3 protein: CASSSGQLLAKNIQYF. The CDR3 DNA is TGTGCCAGCAGCTCGGGACAGCTTTTAGCCAAAAACATTCAGTACTTC.

The V and J genes are TRBV14 and TRBJ2-1; D might be TRBD1 (6 bases). This CDR3 spans 14 amino acids. Per germline, CDR1 SGHDN and CDR2 FVKESK. V lost 2 bases to trimming and J lost 4 bases, with 9 bases between them. The chain's CDR3 is CASSQRQGYNEQFF. The CDR3 region has the DNA TGTGCCAGCAGCCAACGGCAGGGGTACAATGAGCAGTTCTTC.

The chain combines TRBV6-4 with TRBJ2-1; 8 bases align to TRBD2. The V gene's germline CDR1 is MRHNA and CDR2 SNTAGT. Trimming took 1 base from V and 6 from J; bases not matched to a gene: 8. This CDR3 is 16 amino acids long. The CDR3 is CASSDYFSGGINEQFF. As DNA, the CDR3 is TGTGCCAGCAGTGACTACTTTTCGGGAGGGATCAATGAGCAGTTCTTC.

The genes are TRBV5-1 and TRBJ2-3; D call uncertain. V was shortened by 3 bases and J by 6 bases, with 8 bases between the two germline ends. The CDR3 length is 12 residues. In germline, CDR1 is SGHRS, CDR2 YFSETQ. CDR3 DNA sequence: TGCGCCAGCAGCTATCACTGGGATACGCAGTATTTT. It codes for CASSYHWDTQYF.

The chain uses TRBV7-6 and TRBJ1-2; the match to TRBD1 covers 9 bases. The V gene end was trimmed by 0 bases and the J gene end by 5 bases; junction bases not matched to a gene: 7. The CDR3 contains 16 residues. The germline V gene has CDR1 SGHVS and CDR2 FNYEAQ. The CDR3 loop is CASSLARGQGSYGYTF. Written as DNA, the CDR3 is TGTGCCAGCAGCTTAGCTCGGGGACAGGGTTCTTATGGCTACACCTTC.

The chain uses TRBV19 and TRBJ2-4; D is perhaps TRBD1 or TRBD2 (7 bases each). CDR1 is LNHDA, CDR2 SQIVND, per germline (reference sequence). CDR3 size: 15 residues. V was cut by 5 bases and J by 4 bases, with 15 bases left in between. The CDR3 region has the DNA TGTGCCAGTAGTTTCCAGGGGGGGACAAAAAACATTCAGTACTTC. It specifies CASSFQGGTKNIQYF.

The gene calls are TRBV15 and TRBJ2-2; D might be TRBD2 (6 bases). Germline CDR1 LNHNV, CDR2 YYDKDF (reference sequence). This CDR3 comprises 15 residues. V was clipped by 2 bases and J by 2 bases, with 9 bases between them. CDR3 region: CATSRLGLNTGELFF. The DNA of the CDR3 is TGTGCCACCAGCAGACTCGGACTAAACACCGGGGAGCTGTTTTTT.

This clone has more than one count but fewer than ten. This chain connects TRBV5-1 to TRBJ2-1; 7 bases are shared with TRBD1. Germline CDR1 reads SGHRS; CDR2 reads YFSETQ. The CDR3 is made up of 15 amino acids. The ends lost 0 bases at V and 4 bases at J; junction bases unmatched: 4. DNA of the CDR3: TGCGCCAGCAGCTTGGAGGGACAGTCTTACAATGAGCAGTTCTTC. This codes for CASSLEGQSYNEQFF.

This clone appeared a single time. V gene TRBV7-9 combines with J gene TRBJ2-7; D uncertain. Per germline, CDR1 SEHNR and CDR2 FQNEAQ (reference sequence). V lost 5 bases and J lost 6, with 14 bases in between. The CDR3 is 13 amino acids. The CDR3 region is CASSPKRSPEQYF. The CDR3 nucleotides read TGTGCCAGCAGCCCGAAAAGGTCTCCCGAGCAGTACTTC.

The genes are TRBV19 and TRBJ1-3, with unresolved D. V dropped 3 bases and J dropped 2 bases, with 8 bases sitting between them. The CDR3 extends over 14 amino acids. The germline gives CDR1 LNHDA, CDR2 SQIVND (reference sequence). CDR3 DNA: TGTGCCAGTAGTATTTCCACCCCTGGAAACACCATATATTTT. Translating gives CASSISTPGNTIYF.

The V call is TRBV6-5, the J call TRBJ1-1; possible D gene TRBD1, 6 bases. CDR1 MNHEY and CDR2 SVGAGI come from the germline V gene. There are 14 residues in the CDR3. V lost 6 bases, J lost 6 bases, and 17 bases lay in between. The CDR3 sequence: CASRGTNLGAEAFF. The CDR3 bases are TGTGCCAGCAGGGGGACAAACCTTGGCGCTGAAGCTTTCTTT.

The V gene is TRBV5-4, the J gene TRBJ1-3; no firm D call. The germline V gene has CDR1 SGHNT and CDR2 YYREEE (reference sequence). The CDR3 is 14 amino acids. V was cut by 0 bases and J by 0 bases, with 4 bases left in between. The CDR3 loop is CASSLESSGNTIYF. CDR3 DNA sequence: TGTGCCAGCAGCTTGGAAAGCTCTGGAAACACCATATATTTT.

The CDR3 nucleotides read TGTGCCACTTTAAAGGGCGGGAGCAATCAGCCCCAGCATTTT. Encoded protein: CATLKGGSNQPQHF. The gene calls are TRBV19 and TRBJ1-5; D not resolved. The CDR3 covers 14 residues. Between the trimmed V and J ends, which lost 10 bases and 1 base, there was a span of 14 bases. CDR1 is LNHDA and CDR2 is SQIVND in the germline V gene (reference sequence).

This chain connects TRBV15 to TRBJ1-1, with a tentative D call TRBD1 (6 bases). Germline V gene lookup returns CDR1 LNHNV and CDR2 YYDKDF (reference sequence). Trimming cost V 5 bases and J 4 bases, with 11 bases left between them. CDR3 length: 13 amino acids. The CDR3 reads CATSSQGGTEAFF. The CDR3 bases are TGTGCCACCAGCTCTCAAGGGGGCACTGAAGCTTTCTTT.

The V call is TRBV30, the J call TRBJ1-5; 8 positions match TRBD1. V lost 2 bases and J lost 6; bases outside the gene matches: 6. In germline, CDR1 is GTSNPN, CDR2 SVGIG (reference sequence). The CDR3 runs to 14 residues. The CDR3 DNA reads TGTGCCTGGAGTCCAGGACAGGGCGCTCAGCCCCAGCATTTT. It is translated as CAWSPGQGAQPQHF.

V gene TRBV10-1 combines with J gene TRBJ1-3; D may be TRBD1 (5 bases). V lost 11 bases and J 5 bases, leaving 19 bases between the germline ends. Germline CDR1 and CDR2: WNHNN and SYGVQD (reference sequence). The CDR3 runs 14 residues. In DNA, the CDR3 is TGCGCCGGAATGGGACTTTCTTTTCGAAACACCATATATTTT. Translating it yields CAGMGLSFRNTIYF.

V gene TRBV30 combines with J gene TRBJ1-1; no reliable D call. The CDR3 is made up of 11 amino acids. Germline assignment: CDR1 GTSNPN and CDR2 SVGIG (reference sequence). V was cut by 1 base and J by 10 bases, with 10 bases left in between. CDR3 region: CAWSDRLTAFF. Here the CDR3 DNA reads TGTGCCTGGAGTGATCGGTTAACAGCTTTCTTT.

This clone was recorded once. This chain joins TRBV7-9 and TRBJ1-6; 7 bases are a match to TRBD1. The CDR3 extends over 14 amino acids. Per germline, CDR1 SEHNR and CDR2 FQNEAQ (reference sequence). The J segment lost 4 bases and the V segment lost 10 bases, leaving 7 bases of the junction unmatched. CDR3 residues: CAIPGQPYNSPLHF. The CDR3 bases are TGTGCCATTCCGGGACAGCCTTATAATTCACCCCTCCACTTT.

This clone has more than one count but fewer than ten. The genes are TRBV21-1 and TRBJ2-7; TRBD2, the D gene given by the table, was not confirmed from the DNA. TRBV21-1 is given as a pseudogene. There are 15 residues in the CDR3. The CDR3 sequence: CASSKGGVLSYEQYF. The CDR3 DNA is TGTGCCAGCAGCAAAGGGGGGGTTTTGTCCTACGAGCAGTACTTC.

This clone was detected only once. The chain uses TRBV15 and TRBJ2-1; no clear D gene. Trimming took 0 bases from V and 8 from J, leaving 14 bases between them. Germline V gene sequence: CDR1 LNHNV, CDR2 YYDKDF (reference sequence). This CDR3 contains 15 residues. Here the CDR3 reads CATSRDLTSQDEQFF. In DNA form, the CDR3 reads TGTGCCACCAGCAGAGATCTGACCTCCCAAGATGAGCAGTTCTTC. The full variable domain, with the rest looked up from reference TRBV15 and TRBJ2-1, is DAMVIQNPRYQVTQFGKPVTLSCSQTLNHNVMYWYQQKSSQAPKLLFHYYDKDFNNEADTPDNFQSRRPNTSFCFLDIRSPGLGDTAMYLCATSRDLTSQDEQFFGPGTRLTVL.